What follows describes a single T cell receptor (beta chain). These data originate in a study of blood T cell repertoires in COVID-19. Assay used: immunoSEQ multiplex PCR; TCRdb lists only in-frame clones, some missing. The sample shows 240,000 or so clones, roughly 80% of them seen only once. With 3 bases removed from V and 13 bases from J, the gap between germline ends came to 18 bases. The CDR3 is made up of 13 amino acids. In germline, CDR1 is KGHSH, CDR2 LQKENI. The TCR sequence derives from a woman over 75 with COVID-19, enrolled during active disease. The chain uses TRBV18 and TRBJ1-2; perhaps TRBD1 as D (5 bases). Sequencing was performed on peripheral blood. Here the CDR3 DNA reads TGTGCCAGCTCACCTCCGACAGTTACCGGCGGCACCTTC. Amino acid sequence: CASSPPTVTGGTF.